This TCR beta chain is from a study of OX40 agonist ivuxolimab in advanced cancers. Study-level information: Enrolled patients in dose escalation had cancers that were hepatocellular carcinoma, melanoma, renal cell or head and neck cancer.

Germline-derived CDR1 and CDR2 are SGHTA and FQGNSA. The CDR3 is made up of 14 amino acids. V lost 6 bases to trimming and J lost 3 bases, with 14 bases between them. Measured with immunoSEQ multiplex PCR; TCRdb has only the in-frame clones, and not every one. The table has 130,000 or so clones, 90% to 95% seen once. This receptor was identified in an adult with an advanced solid tumor such as melanoma, head and neck, liver or kidney cancer. The V gene is TRBV7-2, the J gene TRBJ2-5; D is ambiguous. This specimen consisted of CD4+ or CD8+ T cells sorted from blood, obtained in a trial of the OX40 agonist ivuxolimab. The CDR3 is CASSRTSRKETQYF. As DNA, the CDR3 is TGTGCCAGCAGTCGAACCAGCCGGAAAGAGACCCAGTACTTC. Full variable domain (outside the CDR3, taken from reference TRBV7-2 and TRBJ2-5): GAGVSQSPSNKVTEKGKDVELRCDPISGHTALYWYRQSLGQGLEFLIYFQGNSAPDKSGLPSDRFSAERTGGSVSTLTIQRTQQEDSAVYLCASSRTSRKETQYFGPGTRLLVL.